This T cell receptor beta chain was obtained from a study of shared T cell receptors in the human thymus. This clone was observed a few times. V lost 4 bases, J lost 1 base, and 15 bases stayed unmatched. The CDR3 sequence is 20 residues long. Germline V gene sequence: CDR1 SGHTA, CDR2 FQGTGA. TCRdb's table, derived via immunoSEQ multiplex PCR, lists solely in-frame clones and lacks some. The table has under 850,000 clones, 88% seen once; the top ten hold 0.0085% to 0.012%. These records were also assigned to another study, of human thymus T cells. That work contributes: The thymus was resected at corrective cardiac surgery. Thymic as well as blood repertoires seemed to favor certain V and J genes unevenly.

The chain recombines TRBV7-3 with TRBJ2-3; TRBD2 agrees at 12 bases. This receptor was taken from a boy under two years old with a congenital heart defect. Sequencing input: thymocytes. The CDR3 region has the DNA TGTGCCAGCAGCTCGGCTTCGGAGACTAGCGGGAGAGGGGGCACAGATACGCAGTATTTT. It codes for CASSSASETSGRGGTDTQYF.